The source of this TCR beta chain is a study of cytotoxic CD8 clonotypes in ibrutinib-treated CLL. Measured with immunoSEQ multiplex PCR; TCRdb has only the in-frame clones, and not every one. In the table there are over 100,000 clones, around 85% of which are singletons. This clone appeared a single time. Germline V gives CDR1 LGHNT, CDR2 FRNRAP. Trimming took 6 bases from V and 3 from J, leaving 14 bases between them. The CDR3 has 15 residues. Sequenced here: PBMCs, sampled after 24 months of ibrutinib treatment. The V and J genes are TRBV12-5 and TRBJ2-2; D is uncertain. This TCR derives from a human donor with chronic lymphocytic leukemia. The CDR3 nucleotides read TGTGCTAGTGGCAGTGAAACAGCTCACACCGGGGAGCTGTTTTTT. As protein: CASGSETAHTGELFF.